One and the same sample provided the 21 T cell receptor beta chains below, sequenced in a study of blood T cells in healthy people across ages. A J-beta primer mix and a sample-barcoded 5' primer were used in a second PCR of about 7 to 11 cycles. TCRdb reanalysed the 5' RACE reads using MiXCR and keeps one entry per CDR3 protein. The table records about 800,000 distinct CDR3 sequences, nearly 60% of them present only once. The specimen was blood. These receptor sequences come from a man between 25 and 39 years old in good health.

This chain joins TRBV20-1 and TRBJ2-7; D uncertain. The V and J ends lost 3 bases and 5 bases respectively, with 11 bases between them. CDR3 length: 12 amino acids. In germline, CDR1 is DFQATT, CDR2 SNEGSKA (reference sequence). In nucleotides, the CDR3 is TGCAGTGCTAGTGGGCCCACCAACGAGCAGTACTTC. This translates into CSASGPTNEQYF.

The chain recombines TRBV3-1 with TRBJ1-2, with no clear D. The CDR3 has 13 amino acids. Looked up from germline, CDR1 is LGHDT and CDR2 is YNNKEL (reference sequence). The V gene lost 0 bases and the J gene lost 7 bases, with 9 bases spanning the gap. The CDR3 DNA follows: TGTGCCAGCAGCCAAGAGTTACGGGGTGGCTACACCTTC. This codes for CASSQELRGGYTF.

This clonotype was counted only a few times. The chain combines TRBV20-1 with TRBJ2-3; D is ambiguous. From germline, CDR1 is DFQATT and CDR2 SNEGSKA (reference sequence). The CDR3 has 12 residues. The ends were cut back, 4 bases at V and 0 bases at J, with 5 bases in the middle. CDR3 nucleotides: TGCAGTGCTATCCAGAGCACAGATACGCAGTATTTT. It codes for CSAIQSTDTQYF.

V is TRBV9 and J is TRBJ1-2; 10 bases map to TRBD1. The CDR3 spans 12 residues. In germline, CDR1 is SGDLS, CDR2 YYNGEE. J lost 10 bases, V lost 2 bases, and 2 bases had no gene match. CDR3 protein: CASSVGQGPYTF. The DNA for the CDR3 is TGTGCCAGCAGCGTGGGACAGGGGCCCTACACCTTC.

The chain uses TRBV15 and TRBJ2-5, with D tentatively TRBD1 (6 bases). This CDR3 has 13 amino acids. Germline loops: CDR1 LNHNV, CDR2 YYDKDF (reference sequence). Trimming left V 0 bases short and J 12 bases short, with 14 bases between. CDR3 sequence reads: CATSRDSGQPKYF. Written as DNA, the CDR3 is TGTGCCACCAGCAGAGACAGTGGACAGCCAAAGTACTTC.

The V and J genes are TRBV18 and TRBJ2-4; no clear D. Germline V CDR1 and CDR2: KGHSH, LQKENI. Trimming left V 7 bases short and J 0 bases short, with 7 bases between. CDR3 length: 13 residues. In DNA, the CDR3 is TGTGCCAGCTTTCAAGCAGCCAAAAACATTCAGTACTTC. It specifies CASFQAAKNIQYF.

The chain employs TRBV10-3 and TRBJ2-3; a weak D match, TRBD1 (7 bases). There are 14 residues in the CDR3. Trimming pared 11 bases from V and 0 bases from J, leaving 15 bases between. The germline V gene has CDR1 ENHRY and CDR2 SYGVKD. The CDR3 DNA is TGTGCCGTATTTGCAGGGGGGAGCACAGATACGCAGTATTTT. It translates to CAVFAGGSTDTQYF.

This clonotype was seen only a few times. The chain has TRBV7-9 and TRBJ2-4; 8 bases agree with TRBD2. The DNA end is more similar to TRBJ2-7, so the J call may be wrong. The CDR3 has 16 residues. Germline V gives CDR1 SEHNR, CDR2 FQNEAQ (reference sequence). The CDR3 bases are TGTGCCAGCAGCCCGGCGGGACTAGGAAGATCTAACGAGCAGTACTTC. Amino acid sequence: CASSPAGLGRSNEQYF.

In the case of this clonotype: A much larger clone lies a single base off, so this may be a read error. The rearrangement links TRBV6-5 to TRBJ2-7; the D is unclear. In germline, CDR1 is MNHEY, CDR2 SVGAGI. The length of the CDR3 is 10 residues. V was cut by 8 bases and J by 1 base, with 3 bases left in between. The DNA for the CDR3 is TGTGCCAGCCCATCCTACGAGCAGTACTTC. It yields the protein CASPSYEQYF.

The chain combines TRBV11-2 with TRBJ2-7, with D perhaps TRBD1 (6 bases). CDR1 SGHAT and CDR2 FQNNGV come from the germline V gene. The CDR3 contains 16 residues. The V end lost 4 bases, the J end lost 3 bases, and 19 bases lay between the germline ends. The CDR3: CASSSILQGWGYEQYF. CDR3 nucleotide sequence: TGTGCCAGCAGCTCAATTTTACAGGGTTGGGGCTACGAGCAGTACTTC.

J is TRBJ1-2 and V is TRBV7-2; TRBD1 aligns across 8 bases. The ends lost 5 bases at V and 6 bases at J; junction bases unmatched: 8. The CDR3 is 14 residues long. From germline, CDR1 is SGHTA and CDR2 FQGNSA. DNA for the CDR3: TGTGCCAGCAGCCTTGGACAGGGCGTTAATGGCTACACCTTC. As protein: CASSLGQGVNGYTF.

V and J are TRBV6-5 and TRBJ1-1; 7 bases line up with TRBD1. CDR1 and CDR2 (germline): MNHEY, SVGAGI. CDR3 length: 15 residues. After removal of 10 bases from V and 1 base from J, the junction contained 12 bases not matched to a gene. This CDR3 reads CATEGRTGRNTEAFF. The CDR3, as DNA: TGTGCCACAGAGGGTAGGACAGGCCGGAACACTGAAGCTTTCTTT.

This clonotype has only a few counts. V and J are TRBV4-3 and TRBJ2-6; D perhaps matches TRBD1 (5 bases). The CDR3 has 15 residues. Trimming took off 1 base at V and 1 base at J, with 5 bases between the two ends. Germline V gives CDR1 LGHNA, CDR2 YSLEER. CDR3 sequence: CASSQGTSGANVLTF. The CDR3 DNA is TGCGCCAGCAGCCAAGGGACATCTGGGGCCAACGTCCTGACTTTC.

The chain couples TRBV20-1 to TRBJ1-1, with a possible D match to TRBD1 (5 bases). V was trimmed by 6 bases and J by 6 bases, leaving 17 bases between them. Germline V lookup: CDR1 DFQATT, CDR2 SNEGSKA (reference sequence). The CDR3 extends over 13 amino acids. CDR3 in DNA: TGCAGTGCGCAAAGGGGTGTGCGACCTGAAGCTTTCTTT. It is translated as CSAQRGVRPEAFF.

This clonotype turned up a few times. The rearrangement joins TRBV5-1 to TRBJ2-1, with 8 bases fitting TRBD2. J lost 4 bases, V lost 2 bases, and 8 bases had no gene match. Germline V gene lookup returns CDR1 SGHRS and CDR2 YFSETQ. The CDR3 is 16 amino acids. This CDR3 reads CASSFTSGLKYNEQFF. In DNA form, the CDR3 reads TGCGCCAGCAGCTTTACTAGCGGCTTGAAGTACAATGAGCAGTTCTTC. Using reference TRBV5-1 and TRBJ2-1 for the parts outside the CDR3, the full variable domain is KAGVTQTPRYLIKTRGQQVTLSCSPISGHRSVSWYQQTPGQGLQFLFEYFSETQRNKGNFPGRFSGRQFSNSRSEMNVSTLELGDSALYLCASSFTSGLKYNEQFFGPGTRLTVL.

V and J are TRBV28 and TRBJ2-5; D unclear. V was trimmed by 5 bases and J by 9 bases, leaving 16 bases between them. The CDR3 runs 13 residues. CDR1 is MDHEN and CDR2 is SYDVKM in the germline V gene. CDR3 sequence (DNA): TGTGCCAGCAGTCGGCGTGTATATTTGGCCCAGTACTTC. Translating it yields CASSRRVYLAQYF.

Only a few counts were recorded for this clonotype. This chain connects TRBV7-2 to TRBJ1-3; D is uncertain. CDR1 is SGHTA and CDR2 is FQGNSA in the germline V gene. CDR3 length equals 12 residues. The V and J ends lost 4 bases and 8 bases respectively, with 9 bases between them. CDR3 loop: CASSSLTHTIYF. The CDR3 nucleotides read TGTGCCAGCAGCTCCCTGACCCACACCATATATTTT. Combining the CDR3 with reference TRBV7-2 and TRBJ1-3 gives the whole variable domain GAGVSQSPSNKVTEKGKDVELRCDPISGHTALYWYRQSLGQGLEFLIYFQGNSAPDKSGLPSDRFSAERTGGSVSTLTIQRTQQEDSAVYLCASSSLTHTIYFGEGSWLTVV.

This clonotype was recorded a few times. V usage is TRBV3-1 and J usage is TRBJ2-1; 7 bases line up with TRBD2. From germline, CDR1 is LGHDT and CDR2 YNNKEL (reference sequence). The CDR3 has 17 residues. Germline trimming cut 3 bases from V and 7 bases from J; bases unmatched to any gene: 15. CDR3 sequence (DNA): TGTGCCAGCAGCCAGGCCGGTACCGCCATGGGGGGGAATGAGCAGTTCTTC. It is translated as CASSQAGTAMGGNEQFF.

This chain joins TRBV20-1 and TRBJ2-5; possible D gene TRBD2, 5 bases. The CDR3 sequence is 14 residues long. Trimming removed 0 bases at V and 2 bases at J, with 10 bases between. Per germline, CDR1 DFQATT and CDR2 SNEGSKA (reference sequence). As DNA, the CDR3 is TGCAGTGCTAGAGAACTAGGCTCTCAAGAGACCCAGTACTTC. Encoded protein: CSARELGSQETQYF.

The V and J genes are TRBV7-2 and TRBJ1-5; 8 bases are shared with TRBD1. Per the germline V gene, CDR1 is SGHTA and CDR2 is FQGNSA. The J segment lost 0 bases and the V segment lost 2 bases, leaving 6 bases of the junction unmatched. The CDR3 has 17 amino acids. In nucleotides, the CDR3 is TGTGCCAGCAGCTTATACGGGACAGGCTATAGCAATCAGCCCCAGCATTTT. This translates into CASSLYGTGYSNQPQHF.

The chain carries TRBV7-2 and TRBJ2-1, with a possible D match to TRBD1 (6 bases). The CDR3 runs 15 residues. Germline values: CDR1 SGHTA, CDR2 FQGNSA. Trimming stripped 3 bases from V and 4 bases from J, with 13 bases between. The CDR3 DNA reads TGTGCCAGCAGCTTTGGGAGCAGGGGTTACAATGAGCAGTTCTTC. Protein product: CASSFGSRGYNEQFF.